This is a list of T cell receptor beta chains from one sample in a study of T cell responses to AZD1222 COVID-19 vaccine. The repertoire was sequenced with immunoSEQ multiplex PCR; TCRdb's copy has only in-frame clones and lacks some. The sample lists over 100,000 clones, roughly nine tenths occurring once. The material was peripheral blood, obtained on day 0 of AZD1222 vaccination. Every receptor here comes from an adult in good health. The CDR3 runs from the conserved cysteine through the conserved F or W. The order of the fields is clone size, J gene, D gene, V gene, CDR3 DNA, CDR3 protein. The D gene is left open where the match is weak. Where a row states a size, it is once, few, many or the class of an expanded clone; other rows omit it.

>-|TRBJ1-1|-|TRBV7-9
TGTGCCAGCAGCTTGATGATGAACACTGAAGCTTTCTTT
CASSLMMNTEAFF
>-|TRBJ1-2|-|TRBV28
TGTGCCAGCAGTTTAAACGGGGGTACGGACGGCTACACCTTC
CASSLNGGTDGYTF
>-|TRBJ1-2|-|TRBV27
TGTGCCAGCAGTTCAGGGGTTGGCTACACCTTC
CASSSGVGYTF
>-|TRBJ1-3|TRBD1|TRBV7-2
TGTGCCAGCAGCTTGACAGGGTCCCGTTTCTCTGGAAACACCATATATTTT
CASSLTGSRFSGNTIYF
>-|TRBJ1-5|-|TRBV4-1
TGCGCCAGCAGCCAAGTAAACCGAAATCAGCCCCAGCATTTT
CASSQVNRNQPQHF
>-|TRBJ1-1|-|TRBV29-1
TGCAGCGCCGACGGGCAGGGGATGAACACTGAAGCTTTCTTT
CSADGQGMNTEAFF
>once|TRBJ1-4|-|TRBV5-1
TGCGCCAGCAGCTTGTTTTCTATGCGGCAGGGTGGGGGAAAACTGTTTTTT
CASSLFSMRQGGGKLFF
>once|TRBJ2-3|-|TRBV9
TGTGCCAGCAGCGTAGGTGGGGGGGCCGTGGATACGCAGTATTTT
CASSVGGGAVDTQYF
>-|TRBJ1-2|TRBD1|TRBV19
TGTGCCAGTAGTAAGACAGGGGCCCCCTCGGGCTACACCTTC
CASSKTGAPSGYTF
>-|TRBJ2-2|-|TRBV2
TGTGCCAGCAGACAGGGTGCCGGGGAGCTGTTTTTT
CASRQGAGELFF
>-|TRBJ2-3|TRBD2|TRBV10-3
TGTGCCATCCTGTTCCGAGGGCTAGCGGACGCCACAGATACGCAGTATTTT
CAILFRGLADATDTQYF
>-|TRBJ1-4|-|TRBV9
TGTGCCAGCAGCGCGACCGAGGCGGGTACTAATGAAAAACTGTTTTTT
CASSATEAGTNEKLFF
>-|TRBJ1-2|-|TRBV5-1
TGCGCCAGCAGCTTGGGGACAGCGGGCTATGGCTACACCTTC
CASSLGTAGYGYTF
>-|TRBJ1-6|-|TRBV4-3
TGCGCCAGCAGCCAAGGTCTGGGTAGGGATAATTCACCCCTCCACTTT
CASSQGLGRDNSPLHF